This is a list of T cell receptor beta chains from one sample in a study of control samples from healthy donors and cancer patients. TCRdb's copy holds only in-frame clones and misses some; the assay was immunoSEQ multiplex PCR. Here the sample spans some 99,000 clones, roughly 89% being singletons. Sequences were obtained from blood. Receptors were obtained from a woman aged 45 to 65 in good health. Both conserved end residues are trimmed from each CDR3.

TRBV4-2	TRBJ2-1	ASSQYTGGGAYNEQF
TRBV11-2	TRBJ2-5	ASSPWIQGAGAQY
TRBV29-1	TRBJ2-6	SVRTGSGANVLT
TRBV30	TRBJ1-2	AWRPGTAGRHGYT
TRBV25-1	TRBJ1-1	ASSDLQGLNTEAF
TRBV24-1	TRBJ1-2	ATSDSRSGMRGYT
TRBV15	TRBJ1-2	ATSRDRVYGDRGG
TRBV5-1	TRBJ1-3	ASSLWYGKTGNTIY
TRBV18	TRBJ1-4	ASSPGQANEKLF
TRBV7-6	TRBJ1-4	ASSPTGGTLRNEKLF
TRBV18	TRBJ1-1	ASSRLQDTEAF
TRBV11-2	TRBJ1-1	ASSLIGQSKGTEAF
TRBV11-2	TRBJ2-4	ASRAPGAAKNIQY
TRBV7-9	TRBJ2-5	ASSLVPTPETQY
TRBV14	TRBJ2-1	ASSQGGVNEQF
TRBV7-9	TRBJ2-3	ASSLTSTPTDTQY
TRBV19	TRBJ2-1	ASSIRTSSYNEQF
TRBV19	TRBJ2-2	ASSIEPGLQTGELF
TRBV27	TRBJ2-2	ASSLGQGSGELF
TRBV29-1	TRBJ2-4	SVVTPRGAKNIQY
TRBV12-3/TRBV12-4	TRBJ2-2	ATSQGTGELF
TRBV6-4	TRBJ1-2	ASSATGSNYGYT
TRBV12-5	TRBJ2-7	ASGLASTGSSYEQY
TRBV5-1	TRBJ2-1	ASSLGLGQQSSYNEQF
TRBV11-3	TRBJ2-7	ASSLGGSMGEQY
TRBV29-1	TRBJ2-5	SVAGTSGPGAQY
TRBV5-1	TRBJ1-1	ASSLTPREGAF
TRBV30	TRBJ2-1	AWTDDRPVLKF
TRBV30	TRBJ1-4	AWNQGLGEKLF
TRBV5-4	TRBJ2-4	ASSFSLAKNIQY
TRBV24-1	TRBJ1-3	AQGAGNTIY
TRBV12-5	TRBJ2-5	ASGLAVQETQY
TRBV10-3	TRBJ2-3	ATGLAGGHDTQY
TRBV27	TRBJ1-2	ASSLIATGDYGYT
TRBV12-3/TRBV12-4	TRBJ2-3	ASSVEGPDTQY
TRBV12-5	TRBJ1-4	ASGFGQLNEKLF
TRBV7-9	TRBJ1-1	ASTYNGGEAF
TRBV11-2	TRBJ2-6	ASSLVTVFGANVLT
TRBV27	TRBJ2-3	ASSRLAGAKDTQY
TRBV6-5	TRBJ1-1	ASSYGVRTEAF
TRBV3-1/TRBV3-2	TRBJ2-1	ASSQIAGYEQF
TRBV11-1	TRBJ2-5	ASSALETQY
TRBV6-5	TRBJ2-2	ASIKRQAGTGELF
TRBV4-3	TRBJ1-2	ASSQARGVNYGYT
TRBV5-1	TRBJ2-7	ASSFDNYEQY
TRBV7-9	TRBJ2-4	ASSFPEGGRNIQY
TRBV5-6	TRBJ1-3	ASSYSGNTIY
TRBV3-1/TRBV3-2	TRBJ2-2	ASRGAGELF
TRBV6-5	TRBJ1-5	ASSYSNRGYQPQH
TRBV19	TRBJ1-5	ASRPDRGLGYNQPQH
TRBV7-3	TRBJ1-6	ASSLFGGNSPLH
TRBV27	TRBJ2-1	ASSLQGTPNEQF
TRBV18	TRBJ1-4	ASSPEGRRNEKLF
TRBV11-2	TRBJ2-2	ASSLGYTGELF
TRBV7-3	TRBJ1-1	ASSFSNVGTEAF
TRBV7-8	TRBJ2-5	ASSLAPGPEKTQY
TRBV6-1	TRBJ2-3	ASSEARRTRNTDTQY